Listed below are T cell receptor beta chains from one sample, sequenced in a study of T cell changes during pregnancy in multiple sclerosis. TCRdb keeps only in-frame clones here, not all; method: immunoSEQ multiplex PCR. This table holds about 19,000 clones, approximately 88% found once. The source was CD8+ T cells from peripheral blood mononuclear cells, collected after pregnancy. Receptors were obtained from a female donor in good health, enrolled as a control in a pregnancy study. The CDR3 runs from the conserved cysteine through the conserved F or W. Each record gives: J gene, V gene, D gene, clone size, CDR3 protein, CDR3 DNA. D genes are given only for firm matches. Clone size appears in some rows only: once, few, many, or a class for an expanded clone.

J gene: TRBJ1-3
V gene: TRBV7-9
D gene: TRBD1
clone size: few
CDR3 protein: CASSQITGAGNTIYF
CDR3 DNA: TGTGCCAGCAGCCAGATCACAGGGGCGGGAAACACCATATATTTT

J gene: TRBJ2-7
V gene: TRBV6-4
D gene: .
clone size: few
CDR3 protein: CASSPSEGAGYEQYF
CDR3 DNA: TGTGCCAGCAGCCCGTCGGAAGGAGCGGGCTACGAGCAGTACTTC

J gene: TRBJ1-5
V gene: TRBV19
D gene: TRBD1
clone size: .
CDR3 protein: CASRRGTGLGPQHF
CDR3 DNA: TGTGCCAGCCGCAGGGGGACCGGGTTGGGGCCCCAGCATTTT

J gene: TRBJ2-1
V gene: TRBV4-3
D gene: TRBD2
clone size: .
CDR3 protein: CASSQDPRLAVDNEQFF
CDR3 DNA: TGCGCCAGCAGCCAAGATCCCCGGCTAGCGGTCGACAATGAGCAGTTCTTC

J gene: TRBJ2-7
V gene: TRBV5-1
D gene: .
clone size: .
CDR3 protein: CASTSSSHPEQYF
CDR3 DNA: TGCGCCAGCACTTCGTCCTCTCACCCCGAGCAGTACTTC

J gene: TRBJ2-1
V gene: TRBV9
D gene: .
clone size: .
CDR3 protein: CASTSVDHEQFF
CDR3 DNA: TGTGCCAGCACTTCAGTTGATCATGAGCAGTTCTTC

J gene: TRBJ2-7
V gene: TRBV19
D gene: TRBD1
clone size: .
CDR3 protein: CATIGQGGSEQYF
CDR3 DNA: TGTGCCACTATCGGACAGGGGGGTAGCGAGCAGTACTTC

J gene: TRBJ2-5
V gene: TRBV7-2
D gene: .
clone size: .
CDR3 protein: CASSPRGLFRLGETQYF
CDR3 DNA: TGTGCCAGCAGCCCACGGGGTCTCTTTAGGTTGGGAGAGACCCAGTACTTC

J gene: TRBJ1-1
V gene: TRBV5-6
D gene: .
clone size: few
CDR3 protein: CASSSDMNTEAFF
CDR3 DNA: TGTGCCAGCAGCTCAGACATGAACACTGAAGCTTTCTTT

J gene: TRBJ2-1
V gene: TRBV4-3
D gene: .
clone size: few
CDR3 protein: CASSQISGDNEQFF
CDR3 DNA: TGCGCCAGCAGCCAGATTAGCGGCGACAATGAGCAGTTCTTC

J gene: TRBJ2-2
V gene: TRBV7-3
D gene: .
clone size: .
CDR3 protein: CASSPSGGNTGELFF
CDR3 DNA: TGTGCCAGCAGCCCCTCCGGGGGAAACACCGGGGAGCTGTTTTTT

J gene: TRBJ1-2
V gene: TRBV5-1
D gene: TRBD1
clone size: .
CDR3 protein: CASSLNTGQGSQANYGYTF
CDR3 DNA: TGCGCCAGCAGCCTCAATACCGGACAGGGCTCTCAAGCTAACTATGGCTACACCTTC

J gene: TRBJ1-5
V gene: TRBV2
D gene: .
clone size: .
CDR3 protein: CASSELGSWGNQPQHF
CDR3 DNA: TGTGCCAGCAGTGAACTCGGGAGTTGGGGCAATCAGCCCCAGCATTTT

J gene: TRBJ2-7
V gene: TRBV4-1
D gene: TRBD1
clone size: once
CDR3 protein: CASSAPGTGAHEQYF
CDR3 DNA: TGCGCCAGCAGCGCCCCCGGGACAGGGGCCCACGAGCAGTACTTC

J gene: TRBJ2-7
V gene: TRBV27
D gene: .
clone size: once
CDR3 protein: CVSKGMYEQYF
CDR3 DNA: TGTGTCTCGAAGGGGATGTACGAGCAGTACTTC

J gene: TRBJ2-3
V gene: TRBV9
D gene: TRBD2
clone size: once
CDR3 protein: CASSVVSGGSTDTQYF
CDR3 DNA: TGTGCCAGCAGCGTAGTGTCGGGGGGGAGCACAGATACGCAGTATTTT

J gene: TRBJ1-1
V gene: TRBV6-5
D gene: .
clone size: .
CDR3 protein: CASSYSEGSTGAFF
CDR3 DNA: TGTGCCAGCAGTTACTCGGAGGGCAGTACAGGAGCTTTCTTT

J gene: TRBJ2-1
V gene: TRBV7-9
D gene: TRBD1
clone size: once
CDR3 protein: CASSPDRGRNEQFF
CDR3 DNA: TGTGCCAGCAGTCCCGACAGGGGGCGAAATGAGCAGTTCTTC

J gene: TRBJ1-2
V gene: TRBV18
D gene: .
clone size: .
CDR3 protein: CASSLSGVWDGYTF
CDR3 DNA: TGTGCCAGCTCACTCTCGGGGGTATGGGACGGCTACACCTTC

J gene: TRBJ2-3
V gene: TRBV5-1
D gene: TRBD1
clone size: .
CDR3 protein: CASSPRQGRIEDTQYF
CDR3 DNA: TGCGCCAGCAGCCCTAGACAGGGTAGAATCGAAGATACGCAGTATTTT

J gene: TRBJ2-3
V gene: TRBV6-4
D gene: TRBD2
clone size: large
CDR3 protein: CASSDSAGGPDTQYF
CDR3 DNA: TGTGCCAGCAGTGACTCAGCGGGGGGGCCAGATACGCAGTATTTT

J gene: TRBJ1-1
V gene: TRBV30
D gene: TRBD1
clone size: few
CDR3 protein: CAWSGQGGTEAFF
CDR3 DNA: TGTGCCTGGAGCGGACAGGGGGGGACTGAAGCTTTCTTT

J gene: TRBJ2-5
V gene: TRBV5-1
D gene: .
clone size: .
CDR3 protein: CASSLAQGRRETQYF
CDR3 DNA: TGCGCCAGCAGCTTGGCACAGGGGAGGCGAGAGACCCAGTACTTC

J gene: TRBJ2-7
V gene: TRBV30
D gene: .
clone size: .
CDR3 protein: CAWSVSGNEQYF
CDR3 DNA: TGTGCCTGGAGTGTATCGGGGAACGAGCAGTACTTC

J gene: TRBJ1-5
V gene: TRBV4-1
D gene: .
clone size: .
CDR3 protein: CASSQEWGQGGQPQHF
CDR3 DNA: TGCGCCAGCAGCCAAGAATGGGGCCAGGGAGGTCAGCCCCAGCATTTT